This is a list of T cell receptor beta chains from one sample in a study of blood T cell repertoires in COVID-19. The data were produced by immunoSEQ multiplex PCR, yet TCRdb's version contains in-frame clones alone and is incomplete. The sample yields over 110,000 clones, about nine tenths seen once. Material: peripheral blood. The receptors here all came from a human donor in a cohort sampled during active COVID-19. Both conserved end residues are part of each CDR3. Each record gives: J gene, V gene, CDR3 protein.

j_call: TRBJ2-1; v_call: TRBV24-1; cdr3_aa: CATSASSGLAGSNEQFF
j_call: TRBJ2-2; v_call: TRBV27; cdr3_aa: CASSLFIGGHGTGELFF
j_call: TRBJ2-5; v_call: TRBV5-1; cdr3_aa: CASSNSGGPGETQYF
j_call: TRBJ2-4; v_call: TRBV6-5; cdr3_aa: CASRGGTGKNIQYF
j_call: TRBJ1-6; v_call: TRBV4-1; cdr3_aa: CASSQAPGQAIPLHF
j_call: TRBJ1-5; v_call: TRBV18; cdr3_aa: CASSRGQGSGQPQHF
j_call: TRBJ1-5; v_call: TRBV6-6; cdr3_aa: CASRAPGGVVQPQHF
j_call: TRBJ2-2; v_call: TRBV7-6; cdr3_aa: CASSRRGPDTGELFF
j_call: TRBJ2-3; v_call: TRBV7-3; cdr3_aa: CASSEFGGEADTQYF
j_call: TRBJ2-7; v_call: TRBV27; cdr3_aa: CASSLTRQVISYEQYF
j_call: TRBJ2-7; v_call: TRBV29-1; cdr3_aa: CSVEQGGLYEQYF
j_call: TRBJ2-7; v_call: TRBV9; cdr3_aa: CASSGSVTGGGSYEQYF
j_call: TRBJ2-1; v_call: TRBV18; cdr3_aa: CASSPGLGTYNEQFF
j_call: TRBJ1-5; v_call: TRBV28; cdr3_aa: CASRTPTGTGNPSNQPQHF
j_call: TRBJ2-1; v_call: TRBV19; cdr3_aa: CASSILRPRDLFF
j_call: TRBJ1-6; v_call: TRBV25-1; cdr3_aa: CASSDPLNSPLHF
j_call: TRBJ2-7; v_call: TRBV12-3/TRBV12-4; cdr3_aa: CASSLRRRYEQYF
j_call: TRBJ1-4; v_call: TRBV4-2; cdr3_aa: CASSPAGTGATNEKLFF
j_call: TRBJ1-2; v_call: TRBV11-2; cdr3_aa: CASSLDLWTEGYGYTF
j_call: TRBJ1-5; v_call: TRBV7-9; cdr3_aa: CASSFSADQPQHF
j_call: TRBJ2-1; v_call: TRBV7-9; cdr3_aa: CASSLVTSGHGRDEQFF
j_call: TRBJ1-5; v_call: TRBV7-2; cdr3_aa: CASSLAGPSNQPQHF
j_call: TRBJ2-1; v_call: TRBV14; cdr3_aa: CASSQQLTRTFNEQFF
j_call: TRBJ2-1; v_call: TRBV7-9; cdr3_aa: CASARLAGHNEQFF
j_call: TRBJ1-2; v_call: TRBV5-4; cdr3_aa: CASSLEANYGYTF
j_call: TRBJ2-5; v_call: TRBV19; cdr3_aa: CASSGVDSSLYQETQYF
j_call: TRBJ1-1; v_call: TRBV9; cdr3_aa: CASSGGQAMNTEAFF
j_call: TRBJ1-1; v_call: TRBV6-5; cdr3_aa: CASSYPGTGYTEAFF
j_call: TRBJ2-1; v_call: TRBV5-1; cdr3_aa: CASSLEGHVMGNEQFF
j_call: TRBJ2-7; v_call: TRBV15; cdr3_aa: CATGTSGNSYEQYF
j_call: TRBJ1-1; v_call: TRBV6-2/TRBV6-3; cdr3_aa: CASSNRGYTEAFF
j_call: TRBJ2-1; v_call: TRBV7-2; cdr3_aa: CASSLDILRGPNNEQFF
j_call: TRBJ1-6; v_call: TRBV27; cdr3_aa: CASSSLAGRSYNSPLHF
j_call: TRBJ1-2; v_call: TRBV18; cdr3_aa: CASSPRADNYGYTF
j_call: TRBJ2-7; v_call: TRBV5-4; cdr3_aa: CASSFGDRGWQYF
j_call: TRBJ1-6; v_call: TRBV19; cdr3_aa: CASSIGARVFYNSPLHF
j_call: TRBJ2-2; v_call: TRBV9; cdr3_aa: CASSVAPGQGIGELFF
j_call: TRBJ1-2; v_call: TRBV5-6; cdr3_aa: CASRMTGNYGYTF
j_call: TRBJ1-2; v_call: TRBV19; cdr3_aa: CASRPRDSVYGYTF
j_call: TRBJ1-1; v_call: TRBV7-2; cdr3_aa: CASSGNRVSTEAFF
j_call: TRBJ1-3; v_call: TRBV6-1; cdr3_aa: CASSESGLNSGNTIYF
j_call: TRBJ2-6; v_call: TRBV2; cdr3_aa: CASSEKGAQGANVLTF
j_call: TRBJ2-2; v_call: TRBV5-4; cdr3_aa: CASSAGGGAVGELFF
j_call: TRBJ2-7; v_call: TRBV6-5; cdr3_aa: CASVGKDSYEQYF
j_call: TRBJ2-1; v_call: TRBV12-3/TRBV12-4; cdr3_aa: CASSFDRRVQFF
j_call: TRBJ1-4; v_call: TRBV3-1/TRBV3-2; cdr3_aa: CASSAGNRATNEKLFF
j_call: TRBJ1-2; v_call: TRBV6-1; cdr3_aa: CASSEALGPYGYTF
j_call: TRBJ1-1; v_call: TRBV4-2; cdr3_aa: CASSQPDRGAEAFF
j_call: TRBJ1-5; v_call: TRBV19; cdr3_aa: CASSIQYYSNQPQHF
j_call: TRBJ2-3; v_call: TRBV18; cdr3_aa: CASSRRLAGSVDTQYF
j_call: TRBJ2-5; v_call: TRBV6-1; cdr3_aa: CASSEARRGGPAVETQYF
j_call: TRBJ1-1; v_call: TRBV5-4; cdr3_aa: CASSSGQNTEAFF
j_call: TRBJ2-7; v_call: TRBV27; cdr3_aa: CASSLSSGQYYEQYF
j_call: TRBJ2-3; v_call: TRBV3-1/TRBV3-2; cdr3_aa: CASSHNRLASWSDTQYF